The subject of this entry is one TCR beta chain. Its antigen is unknown. These data come from a study of shared clonotypes between healthy human individuals. The study, taken as a whole, reports: Depth of sequencing was expected to influence donor clonotype sharing.

Data came from immunoSEQ multiplex PCR; TCRdb stores just in-frame clones and leaves some out. The repertoire includes a few million clones, 90% to 96% of them detected once, and roughly 0.13% sits in the top ten. The CDR3 runs 17 residues. V lost 1 base to trimming and J lost 2 bases, with 17 bases between them. Germline loops: CDR1 MNHNS, CDR2 SASEGT. There were no recent acute infections or vaccinations among the donors, who were healthy HIV-negative adults. The receptor's source is a man aged 18 to 29 in good health. The material sequenced was naive CD4+ T cells sorted from blood. Sample subset: CD45RA+ positively selected. This sequence joins TRBV6-1 and TRBJ2-5, with D tentatively TRBD1 (6 bases). The CDR3 sequence: CASSEDGRGIWQETQYF. The DNA for the CDR3 is TGTGCCAGCAGTGAAGACGGCAGGGGTATATGGCAAGAGACCCAGTACTTC.